This T cell receptor beta chain was identified in a study of shared clonotypes between healthy human individuals. To note about this clone: Within the sample, other DNA sequences also encode this same CDR3.

Here immunoSEQ multiplex PCR was the method, and the copy in TCRdb shows in-frame clones only, minus some. The repertoire has 1.5 million to 2.5 million clones, roughly 95% of them found once; the top ten carry less than 1.5%. Naive CD8 cells lacked CD45RO and underwent positive selection for CCR7, leaving out terminally differentiated effector memory CD45RA+ cells. This CDR3 contains 13 residues. Trimming pared 0 bases from V and 5 bases from J, leaving 7 bases between. Per the germline V gene, CDR1 is SGHAT and CDR2 is FQNNGV. The V and J genes are TRBV11-2 and TRBJ1-1, with D unclear. The TCR originated in a man between 18 and 29 years old in good health. Input material: naive CD8+ T cells sorted from blood. The CDR3 DNA sequence: TGTGCCAGCAGCTTAGATCCAGAAACTGAAGCTTTCTTT. It translates to CASSLDPETEAFF.